The present TCR beta chain was sequenced within a study of cytotoxic CD8 clonotypes in ibrutinib-treated CLL. Study-wide context: Of a cohort that held roughly eleven relapsed/refractory and some 14 treatment-naive patients, some 17 were IGHV unmutated. Study-level points and caveats: Baseline clonality, above age-matched healthy donor levels, tracked circulating CD8+ T-cell counts. Public clonotypes showed up rarely, and on treatment they shrank or held steady.

Germline-derived CDR1 and CDR2 are MDHEN and SYDVKM. J was trimmed by 1 base and V by 4 bases; bases with no gene match: 8. The CDR3 runs 17 residues. Comments on this clone: Its specificity is unknown.

Investigators sought sequencing depths of between 1 in 200,000 and 1 in 1 million T cells. Clones were sequenced by immunoSEQ multiplex PCR, and TCRdb holds only the in-frame ones, with some missing. The sample has some 310,000 clones, 70% to 80% seen once. Sample: PBMCs, taken before ibrutinib treatment. V usage is TRBV28 and J usage is TRBJ2-2; TRBD1 matches at 8 bases. This clonotype was sampled from a human donor with chronic lymphocytic leukemia. CDR3 residues: CASSSNSGTGNTGELFF. CDR3 coding DNA: TGTGCCAGCAGTTCAAACTCCGGGACAGGGAACACCGGGGAGCTGTTTTTT. Supplemented by reference TRBV28 and TRBJ2-2, the full variable domain reads DVKVTQSSRYLVKRTGEKVFLECVQDMDHENMFWYRQDPGLGLRLIYFSYDVKMKEKGDIPEGYSVSREKKERFSLILESASTNQTSMYLCASSSNSGTGNTGELFFGEGSRLTVL.